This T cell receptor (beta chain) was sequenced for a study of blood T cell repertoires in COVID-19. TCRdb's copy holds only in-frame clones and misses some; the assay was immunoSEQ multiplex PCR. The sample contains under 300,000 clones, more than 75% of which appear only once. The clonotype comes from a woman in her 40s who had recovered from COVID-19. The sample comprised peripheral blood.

The CDR3: CASRPVGQGSEKLFF. CDR3 in DNA: TGTGCCAGCAGACCCGTGGGGCAGGGGAGTGAAAAACTGTTTTTT. The chain combines TRBV28 with TRBJ1-4, with a tentative D call TRBD1 (6 bases). The CDR3 covers 15 residues. The V and J ends lost 6 bases and 7 bases respectively, with 18 bases between them. Germline loops: CDR1 MDHEN, CDR2 SYDVKM.